A selection of T cell receptor beta chains follows, all from one sample in a study of blood T cell repertoires in COVID-19. The data were produced by immunoSEQ multiplex PCR, yet TCRdb's version contains in-frame clones alone and is incomplete. The table has more than 95,000 clones, 86% seen once. Material for sequencing was peripheral blood. The receptors derive from a human donor in a cohort sampled during active COVID-19. Each CDR3 is given with its conserved first and last residue. The order of the fields is V gene, D gene, clone size, J gene, CDR3 DNA, CDR3 protein. A D gene is named only where the DNA matches it firmly. Part of the rows lack a size; the others show once, few, many or a class for expanded clones.

V gene: TRBV9
D gene: TRBD1
clone size: few
J gene: TRBJ1-2
CDR3 DNA: TGTGCCAGCAGCGTATATGACAGGGGGGCGAGTGGCTACACCTTC
CDR3 protein: CASSVYDRGASGYTF

V gene: TRBV6-6
D gene: -
clone size: -
J gene: TRBJ1-1
CDR3 DNA: TGTGCCAGCAGTTACCGTGCTGAAGCTTTCTTT
CDR3 protein: CASSYRAEAFF

V gene: TRBV19
D gene: TRBD2
clone size: -
J gene: TRBJ2-1
CDR3 DNA: TGTGCCAGTAGTATGGGACTAGCGAGCTACAATGAGCAGTTCTTC
CDR3 protein: CASSMGLASYNEQFF

V gene: TRBV7-6
D gene: TRBD1
clone size: few
J gene: TRBJ1-3
CDR3 DNA: TGTGCCAGCAGCTCCCAGGGGGCTGGGCACACCATATATTTT
CDR3 protein: CASSSQGAGHTIYF

V gene: TRBV12-3/TRBV12-4
D gene: -
clone size: -
J gene: TRBJ2-5
CDR3 DNA: TGTGCCAGCAGTTTTAGAGAGACCCAGTACTTC
CDR3 protein: CASSFRETQYF

V gene: TRBV28
D gene: -
clone size: once
J gene: TRBJ1-2
CDR3 DNA: TGTGCCAGCAGTCCCCCCTCAGGGTCTAGTGGCTACACCTTC
CDR3 protein: CASSPPSGSSGYTF

V gene: TRBV27
D gene: TRBD1
clone size: once
J gene: TRBJ1-2
CDR3 DNA: TGTGCCAGCAGTACCCGGACAGGGTTAGGCTACACCTTC
CDR3 protein: CASSTRTGLGYTF

V gene: TRBV18
D gene: -
clone size: -
J gene: TRBJ2-3
CDR3 DNA: TGTGCCAGCTCATCGAAGATAGTAGGGGGGACTAATCCGACAGATACGCAGTATTTT
CDR3 protein: CASSSKIVGGTNPTDTQYF

V gene: TRBV10-2
D gene: -
clone size: -
J gene: TRBJ1-5
CDR3 DNA: TGCGCCAGCGGGGAAGGGGCTTATAGCAATCAGCCCCAGCATTTT
CDR3 protein: CASGEGAYSNQPQHF

V gene: TRBV5-5
D gene: TRBD1
clone size: once
J gene: TRBJ1-1
CDR3 DNA: TGTGCCAGCAGCTTGGGCTGGGACAGGGGGCCGACTGAAGCTTTCTTT
CDR3 protein: CASSLGWDRGPTEAFF

V gene: TRBV5-4
D gene: -
clone size: few
J gene: TRBJ1-3
CDR3 DNA: TGTGCCAGCAGCTTGCGTGAGGCTCTAGCTGGAAACACCATATATTTT
CDR3 protein: CASSLREALAGNTIYF